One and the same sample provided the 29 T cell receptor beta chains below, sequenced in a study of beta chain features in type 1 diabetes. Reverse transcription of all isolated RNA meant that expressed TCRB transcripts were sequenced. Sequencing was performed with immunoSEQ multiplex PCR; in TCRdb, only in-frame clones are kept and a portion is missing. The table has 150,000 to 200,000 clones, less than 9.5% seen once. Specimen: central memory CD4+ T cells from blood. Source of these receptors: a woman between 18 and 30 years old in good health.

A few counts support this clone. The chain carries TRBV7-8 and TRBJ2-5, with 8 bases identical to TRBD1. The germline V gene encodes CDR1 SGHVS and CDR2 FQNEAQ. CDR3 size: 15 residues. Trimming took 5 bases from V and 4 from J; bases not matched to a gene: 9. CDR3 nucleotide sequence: TGTGCCAGCAGCCAGACAGGGGCCTGGGGAGAGACCCAGTACTTC. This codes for CASSQTGAWGETQYF.

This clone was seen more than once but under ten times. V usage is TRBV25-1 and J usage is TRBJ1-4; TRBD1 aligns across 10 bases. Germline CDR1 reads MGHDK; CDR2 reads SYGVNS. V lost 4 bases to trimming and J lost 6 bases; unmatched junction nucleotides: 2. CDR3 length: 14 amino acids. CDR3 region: CASSGGQGYEKLFF. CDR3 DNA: TGTGCCAGCAGTGGGGGACAGGGGTATGAAAAACTGTTTTTT.

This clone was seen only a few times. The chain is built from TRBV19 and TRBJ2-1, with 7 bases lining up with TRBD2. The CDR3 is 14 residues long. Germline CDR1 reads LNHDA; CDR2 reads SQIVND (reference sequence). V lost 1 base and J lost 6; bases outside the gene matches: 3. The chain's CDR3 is CASSIGGGSNEQFF. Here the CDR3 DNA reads TGTGCCAGTAGTATAGGGGGAGGGTCCAATGAGCAGTTCTTC.

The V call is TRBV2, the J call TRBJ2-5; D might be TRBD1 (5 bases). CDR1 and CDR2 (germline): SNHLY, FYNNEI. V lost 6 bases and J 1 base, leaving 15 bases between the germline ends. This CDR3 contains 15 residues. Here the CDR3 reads CASSPSVGPQETQYF. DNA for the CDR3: TGTGCCAGCAGCCCTTCTGTGGGGCCCCAAGAGACCCAGTACTTC.

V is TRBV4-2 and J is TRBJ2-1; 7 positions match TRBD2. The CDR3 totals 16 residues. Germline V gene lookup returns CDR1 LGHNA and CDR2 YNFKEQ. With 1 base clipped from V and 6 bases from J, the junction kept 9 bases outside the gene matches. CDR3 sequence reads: CASSQGHTSEGNEQFF. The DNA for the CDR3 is TGTGCCAGCAGCCAAGGGCATACTAGCGAGGGCAATGAGCAGTTCTTC.

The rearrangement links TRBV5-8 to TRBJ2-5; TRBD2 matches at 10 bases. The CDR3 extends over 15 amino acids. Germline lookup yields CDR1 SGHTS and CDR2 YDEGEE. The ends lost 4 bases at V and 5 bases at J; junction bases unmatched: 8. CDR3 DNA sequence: TGTGCCAGCAGCCAGGGTGAGACTAGCGGGGAGACCCAGTACTTC. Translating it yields CASSQGETSGETQYF. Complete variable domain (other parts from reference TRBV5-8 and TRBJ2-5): EAGVTQSPTHLIKTRGQQATLRCSPISGHTSVYWYQQALGLGLQFLLWYDEGEERNRGNFPPRFSGRQFPNYSSELNVNALELEDSALYLCASSQGETSGETQYFGPGTRLLVL.

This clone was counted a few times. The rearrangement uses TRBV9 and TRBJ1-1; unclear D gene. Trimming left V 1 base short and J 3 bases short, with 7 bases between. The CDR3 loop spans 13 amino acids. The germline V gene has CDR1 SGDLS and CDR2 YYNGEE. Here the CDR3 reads CASSVSLDTEAFF. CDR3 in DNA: TGTGCCAGCAGCGTAAGCCTAGACACTGAAGCTTTCTTT.

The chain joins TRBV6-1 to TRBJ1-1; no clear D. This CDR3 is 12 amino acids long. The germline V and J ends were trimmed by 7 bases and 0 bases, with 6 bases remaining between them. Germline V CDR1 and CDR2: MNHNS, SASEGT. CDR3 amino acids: CASTRLNTEAFF. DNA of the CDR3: TGTGCCAGCACCAGGTTGAACACTGAAGCTTTCTTT.

CDR3 in amino acids: CASSQEPGGYTEAFF. The CDR3 DNA is TGTGCCAGCAGCCAAGAGCCAGGGGGGTACACTGAAGCTTTCTTT. The chain has TRBV14 and TRBJ1-1; 7 nucleotides align to TRBD1. Germline V gene lookup returns CDR1 SGHDN and CDR2 FVKESK. J was trimmed by 3 bases and V by 0 bases; bases with no gene match: 4. This CDR3 contains 15 residues.

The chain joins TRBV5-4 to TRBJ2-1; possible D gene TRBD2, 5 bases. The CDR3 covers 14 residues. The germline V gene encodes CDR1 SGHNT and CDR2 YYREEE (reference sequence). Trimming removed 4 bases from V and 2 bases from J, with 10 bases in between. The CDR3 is CASSRTGTYNEQFF. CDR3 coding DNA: TGTGCCAGCAGCAGGACTGGTACCTACAATGAGCAGTTCTTC.

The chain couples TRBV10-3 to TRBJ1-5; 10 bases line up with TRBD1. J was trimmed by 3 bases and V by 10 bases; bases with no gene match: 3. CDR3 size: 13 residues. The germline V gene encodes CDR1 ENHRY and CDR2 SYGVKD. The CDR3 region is CASGTGDNQPQHF. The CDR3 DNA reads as TGTGCCAGTGGGACAGGGGACAATCAGCCCCAGCATTTT.

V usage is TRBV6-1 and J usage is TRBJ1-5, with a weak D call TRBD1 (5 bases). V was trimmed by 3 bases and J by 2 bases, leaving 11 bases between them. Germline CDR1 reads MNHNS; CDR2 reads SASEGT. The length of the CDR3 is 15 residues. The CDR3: CASSEGLGGNQPQHF. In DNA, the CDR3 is TGTGCCAGCAGTGAGGGACTCGGCGGCAATCAGCCCCAGCATTTT.

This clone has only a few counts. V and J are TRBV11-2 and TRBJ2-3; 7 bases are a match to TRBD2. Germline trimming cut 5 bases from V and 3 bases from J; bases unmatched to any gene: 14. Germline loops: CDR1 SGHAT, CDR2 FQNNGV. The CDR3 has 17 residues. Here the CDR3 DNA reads TGTGCCAGCAGCCTCTCGACTAGCCCGAGAGGGACAGATACGCAGTATTTT. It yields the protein CASSLSTSPRGTDTQYF. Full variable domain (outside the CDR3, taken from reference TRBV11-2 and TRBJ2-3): EAGVAQSPRYKIIEKRQSVAFWCNPISGHATLYWYQQILGQGPKLLIQFQNNGVVDDSQLPKDRFSAERLKGVDSTLKIQPAKLEDSAVYLCASSLSTSPRGTDTQYFGPGTRLTVL.

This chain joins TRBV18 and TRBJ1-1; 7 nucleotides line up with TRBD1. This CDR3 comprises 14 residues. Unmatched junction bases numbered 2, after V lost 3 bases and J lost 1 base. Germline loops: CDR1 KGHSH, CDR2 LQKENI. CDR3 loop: CASSPGQENTEAFF. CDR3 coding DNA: TGTGCCAGCTCACCCGGACAGGAGAACACTGAAGCTTTCTTT.

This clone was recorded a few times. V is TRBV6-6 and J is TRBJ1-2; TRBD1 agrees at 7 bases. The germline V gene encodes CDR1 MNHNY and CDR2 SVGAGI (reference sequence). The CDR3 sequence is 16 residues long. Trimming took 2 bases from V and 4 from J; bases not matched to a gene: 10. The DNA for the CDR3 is TGTGCCAGCAGTTACCAGGGACAGCCTTTGCTCTATGGCTACACCTTC. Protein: CASSYQGQPLLYGYTF.

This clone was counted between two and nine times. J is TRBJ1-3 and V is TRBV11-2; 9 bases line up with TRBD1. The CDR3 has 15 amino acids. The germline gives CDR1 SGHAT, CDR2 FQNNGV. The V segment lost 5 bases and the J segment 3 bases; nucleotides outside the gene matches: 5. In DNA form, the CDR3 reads TGTGCCAGCAGCCGGGACAGGGCCGGTGGAAACACCATATATTTT. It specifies CASSRDRAGGNTIYF.

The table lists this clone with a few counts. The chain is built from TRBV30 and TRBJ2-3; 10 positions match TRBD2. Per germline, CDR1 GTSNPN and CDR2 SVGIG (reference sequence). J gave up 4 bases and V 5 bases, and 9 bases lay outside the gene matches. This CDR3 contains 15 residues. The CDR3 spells CAWASSGSWADTQYF. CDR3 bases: TGTGCCTGGGCTTCTAGCGGGAGTTGGGCAGATACGCAGTATTTT.

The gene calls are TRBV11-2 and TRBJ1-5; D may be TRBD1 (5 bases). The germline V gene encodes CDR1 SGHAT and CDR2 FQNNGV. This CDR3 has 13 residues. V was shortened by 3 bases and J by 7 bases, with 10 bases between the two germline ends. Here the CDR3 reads CASSFQGGQPQHF. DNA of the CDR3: TGTGCCAGCAGCTTCCAGGGAGGCCAGCCCCAGCATTTT.

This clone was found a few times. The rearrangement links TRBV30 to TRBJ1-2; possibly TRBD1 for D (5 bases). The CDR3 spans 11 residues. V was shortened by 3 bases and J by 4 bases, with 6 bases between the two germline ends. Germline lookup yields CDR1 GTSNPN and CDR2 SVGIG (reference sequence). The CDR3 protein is CAWSGGYGYTF. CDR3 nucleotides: TGTGCCTGGAGCGGGGGCTATGGCTACACCTTC.

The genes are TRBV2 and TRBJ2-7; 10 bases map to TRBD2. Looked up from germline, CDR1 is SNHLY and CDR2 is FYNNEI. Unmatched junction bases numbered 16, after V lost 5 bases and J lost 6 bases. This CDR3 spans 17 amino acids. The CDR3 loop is CASSLYGTSDILGEQYF. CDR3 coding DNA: TGTGCCAGCAGTCTCTACGGGACTAGCGATATCCTTGGCGAGCAGTACTTC.

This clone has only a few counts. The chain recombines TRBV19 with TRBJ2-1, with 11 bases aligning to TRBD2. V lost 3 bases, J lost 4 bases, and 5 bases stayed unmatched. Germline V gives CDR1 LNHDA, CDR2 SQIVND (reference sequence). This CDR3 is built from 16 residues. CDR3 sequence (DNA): TGTGCCAGTAGTATCCCCGCTAGCGGGAGGTACAATGAGCAGTTCTTC. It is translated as CASSIPASGRYNEQFF.

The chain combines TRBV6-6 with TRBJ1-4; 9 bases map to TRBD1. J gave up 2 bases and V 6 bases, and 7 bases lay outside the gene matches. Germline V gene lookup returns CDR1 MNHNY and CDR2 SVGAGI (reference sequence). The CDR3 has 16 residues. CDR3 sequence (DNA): TGTGCCAGCAGGACCGGACAGGGGAGGACTAATGAAAAACTGTTTTTT. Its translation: CASRTGQGRTNEKLFF.

This CDR3 reads CATSRDPGQSYEQYF. The CDR3 DNA reads TGTGCCACCAGCAGAGATCCAGGGCAGTCCTACGAGCAGTACTTC. The chain joins TRBV15 to TRBJ2-7; possibly TRBD1 for D (5 bases). CDR1 and CDR2 (germline): LNHNV, YYDKDF (reference sequence). Trimming shortened V by 0 bases and J by 1 base, and 10 bases separated the two germline ends. There are 15 residues in the CDR3.

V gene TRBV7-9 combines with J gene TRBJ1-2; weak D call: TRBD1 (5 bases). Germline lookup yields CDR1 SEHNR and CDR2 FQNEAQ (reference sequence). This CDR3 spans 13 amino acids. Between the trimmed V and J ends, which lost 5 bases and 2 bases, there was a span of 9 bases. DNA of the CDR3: TGTGCCAGCAGCCCGGACACCAACTATGGCTACACCTTC. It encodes CASSPDTNYGYTF.

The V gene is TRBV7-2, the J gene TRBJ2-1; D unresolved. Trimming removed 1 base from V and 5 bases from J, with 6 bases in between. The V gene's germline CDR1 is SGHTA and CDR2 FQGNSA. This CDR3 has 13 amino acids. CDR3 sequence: CASSLVAHNEQFF. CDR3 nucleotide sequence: TGTGCCAGCAGCTTAGTCGCGCACAATGAGCAGTTCTTC.

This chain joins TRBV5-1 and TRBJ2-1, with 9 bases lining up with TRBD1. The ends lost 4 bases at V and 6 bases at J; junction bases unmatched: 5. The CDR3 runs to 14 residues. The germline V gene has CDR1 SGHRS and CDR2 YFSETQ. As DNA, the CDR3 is TGCGCCAGCAGCCGCGGGACAGGGACCAATGAGCAGTTCTTC. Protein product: CASSRGTGTNEQFF.

CDR3 sequence reads: CASSHTTGRGYTF. The CDR3 DNA reads TGCGCCAGCAGCCACACGACAGGACGTGGCTACACCTTC. The V gene is TRBV4-3, the J gene TRBJ1-2; perhaps TRBD1 as D (6 bases). Germline V CDR1 and CDR2: LGHNA, YSLEER. The germline V and J ends were trimmed by 3 bases and 7 bases, with 12 bases remaining between them. CDR3 length: 13 amino acids.

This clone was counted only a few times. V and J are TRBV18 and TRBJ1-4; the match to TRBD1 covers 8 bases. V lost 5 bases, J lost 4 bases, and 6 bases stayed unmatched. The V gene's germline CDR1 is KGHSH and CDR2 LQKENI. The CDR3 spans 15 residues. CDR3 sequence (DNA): TGTGCCAGCTCAACGGGGACAGGCGGTAATGAAAAACTGTTTTTT. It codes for CASSTGTGGNEKLFF. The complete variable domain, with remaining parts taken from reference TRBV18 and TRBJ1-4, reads NAGVMQNPRHLVRRRGQEARLRCSPMKGHSHVYWYRQLPEEGLKFMVYLQKENIIDESGMPKERFSAEFPKEGPSILRIQQVVRGDSAAYFCASSTGTGGNEKLFFGSGTQLSVL.

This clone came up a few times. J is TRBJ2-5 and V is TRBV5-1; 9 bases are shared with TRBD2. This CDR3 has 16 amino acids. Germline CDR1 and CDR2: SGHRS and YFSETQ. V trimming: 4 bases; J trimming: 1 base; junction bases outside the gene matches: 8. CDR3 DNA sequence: TGCGCCAGCAGCACCAAACTAGCGGGCGTCCAAGAGACCCAGTACTTC. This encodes CASSTKLAGVQETQYF.